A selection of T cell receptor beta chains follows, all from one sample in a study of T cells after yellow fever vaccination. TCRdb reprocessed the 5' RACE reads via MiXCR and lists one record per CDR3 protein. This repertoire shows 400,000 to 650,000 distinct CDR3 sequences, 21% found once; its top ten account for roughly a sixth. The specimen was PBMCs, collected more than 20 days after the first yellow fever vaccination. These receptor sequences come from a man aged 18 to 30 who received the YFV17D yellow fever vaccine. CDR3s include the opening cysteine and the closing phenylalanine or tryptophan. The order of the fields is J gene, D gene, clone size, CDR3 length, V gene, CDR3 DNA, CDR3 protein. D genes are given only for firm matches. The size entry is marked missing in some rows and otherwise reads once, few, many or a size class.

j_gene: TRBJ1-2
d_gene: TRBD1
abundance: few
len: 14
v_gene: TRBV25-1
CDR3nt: TGTGCCAGCAGTGATTCCGACAGGGCCTATGGCTACACCTTC
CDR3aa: CASSDSDRAYGYTF

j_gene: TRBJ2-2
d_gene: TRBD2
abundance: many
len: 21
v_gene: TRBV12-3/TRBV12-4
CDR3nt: TGTGCCAGCAGTTTAAGACCGAGACTAGCGACCTTACTTCCGAACACCGGGGAGCTGTTTTTT
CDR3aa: CASSLRPRLATLLPNTGELFF

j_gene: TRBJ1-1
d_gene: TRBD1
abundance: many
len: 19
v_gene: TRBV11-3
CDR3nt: TGTGCCAGCAGCTCGTCCGGGACAGGGGGCAACCCGCTTTACACTGAAGCTTTCTTT
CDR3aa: CASSSSGTGGNPLYTEAFF

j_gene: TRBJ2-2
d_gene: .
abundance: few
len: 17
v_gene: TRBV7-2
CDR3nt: TGTGCCACCCTCGCGGCGATCCAGAGACCGAACACCGGGGAGCTGTTTTTT
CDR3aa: CATLAAIQRPNTGELFF

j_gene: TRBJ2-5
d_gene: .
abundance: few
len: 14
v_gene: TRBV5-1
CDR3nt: TGCGCCAGCAGCTTCCAGGACATCCAAGAGACCCAGTACTTC
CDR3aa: CASSFQDIQETQYF

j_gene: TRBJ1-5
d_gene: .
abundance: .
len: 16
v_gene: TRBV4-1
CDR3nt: TGCGCCAGCAGCCAAGATATGGGGAATAGCAATCAGCCCCAGCATTTT
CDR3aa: CASSQDMGNSNQPQHF

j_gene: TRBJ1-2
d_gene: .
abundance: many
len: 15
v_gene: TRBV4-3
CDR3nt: TGCGCCAGCAGCCAAGATAGATCGGGAGAGCGTGGCTACACCTTC
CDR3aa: CASSQDRSGERGYTF

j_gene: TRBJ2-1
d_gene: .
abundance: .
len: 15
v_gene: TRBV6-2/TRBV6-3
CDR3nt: TGTGCCAGCCGTCGAGGCTATGGGCTAAACAATGAGCAGTTCTTC
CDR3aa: CASRRGYGLNNEQFF

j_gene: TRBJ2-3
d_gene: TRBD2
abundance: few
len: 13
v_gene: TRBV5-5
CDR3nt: TGTGCCAGCAGCGGGACTAGCGGGGATACGCAGTATTTT
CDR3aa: CASSGTSGDTQYF

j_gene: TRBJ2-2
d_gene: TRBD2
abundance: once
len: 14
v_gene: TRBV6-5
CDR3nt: TGTGCCAGCAGTTACTCTGAAAGCGGGGGGGCCGAGTTTTTT
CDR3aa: CASSYSESGGAEFF

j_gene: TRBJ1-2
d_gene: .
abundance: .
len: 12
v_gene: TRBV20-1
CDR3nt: TGCAGTGCTAGAGAGGATTTCTATGGCTACACCTTC
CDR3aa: CSAREDFYGYTF

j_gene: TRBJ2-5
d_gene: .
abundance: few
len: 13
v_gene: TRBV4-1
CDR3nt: TGCGCCAGCAGCCAATGGTCCGGGGAGACCCAGTACTTC
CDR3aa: CASSQWSGETQYF

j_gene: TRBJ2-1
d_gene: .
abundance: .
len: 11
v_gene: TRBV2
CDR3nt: TGTGCCGGAAGCAGTTACAATGAGCAGTTCTTC
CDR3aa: CAGSSYNEQFF

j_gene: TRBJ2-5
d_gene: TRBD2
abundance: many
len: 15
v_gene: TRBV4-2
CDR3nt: TGTGCCAGCAGCCCGTTAGCGGGGGGGAAGGAGACCCAGTACTTC
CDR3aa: CASSPLAGGKETQYF

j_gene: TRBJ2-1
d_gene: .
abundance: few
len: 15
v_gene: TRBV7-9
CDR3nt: TGTGCCAGCAGCTTACAAGCGGGTAATTACAATGAGCAGTTCTTC
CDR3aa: CASSLQAGNYNEQFF

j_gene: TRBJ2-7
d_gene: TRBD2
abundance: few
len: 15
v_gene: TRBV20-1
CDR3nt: TGCAGTGCTAAGGGACTAGCGGGGGGGACCTACGAGCAGTACTTC
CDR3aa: CSAKGLAGGTYEQYF